This TCR beta chain was observed in a study of Ad26.COV2.S vaccination and SARS-CoV-2 variants. For the study at large: Donor got 5x10^10 or 1x10^11 viral particles of Ad26.COV2.S.

This clone appeared once. TCRdb keeps only in-frame clones here, not all; method: immunoSEQ multiplex PCR. There are about 470,000 clones in the sample; around 91% occur only once, and more than 3.5% lies in the top ten. Treatment noted: roughly 19 received Ad26.COV2.S at low or high dose, single or two shots; about 5 received placebo; per-sample allocation not given. The investigators took samples on day 63 after the first vaccine or placebo injection. There are 11 residues in the CDR3. V gave up 7 bases and J gave up 7 bases, with 10 bases separating them. Germline assignment: CDR1 GTSNPN and CDR2 SVGIG (reference sequence).

The receptor's source is a person between 18 and 65 years old who received the Ad26.COV2.S COVID-19 vaccine or a placebo. The sample consisted of peripheral blood, taken in a trial of Ad26.COV2.S vaccine versus placebo. The chain couples TRBV30 to TRBJ1-4; no clear D. In DNA form, the CDR3 reads TGTGCCTCAAAACGAGGTGAAAAACTGTTTTTT. Encoded protein: CASKRGEKLFF.